This T cell receptor beta chain is drawn from a study of identical twins. Study results and caveats: For monozygotic twins, models underestimated out-of-frame TCR alpha sharing. Abundant beta clonotypes from cord blood bore fewer insertions; memory repertoires lacked this pattern. Conclusions leaned on cross-sectional statistical analysis and did not track the same donors over time.

It was template switching that added a universal primer site, and there were unique molecular identifiers on the cDNA. A single record per CDR3 protein comes from TCRdb applying MiXCR to the 5' RACE reads. The data show some 460,000 distinct CDR3 sequences, with approximately 15% seen just once and 0.52% held by the top ten. Comment on this clonotype: Its antigen is currently unknown.

Trimming removed 5 bases from V and 7 bases from J, with 6 bases in between. Germline-derived CDR1 and CDR2 are MDHEN and SYDVKM. This CDR3 comprises 10 residues. These data are also associated with another study on yellow fever vaccine responses in identical twins.

The chain combines TRBV28 with TRBJ2-7; possible D gene TRBD2, 6 bases. This clonotype originated in a woman between 18 and 30 years old in good health. The sequencing sample was made of CD4+ T cells sorted from blood. This chain's CDR3 is CASSGGEQYF. DNA for the CDR3: TGTGCCAGCAGTGGAGGGGAGCAGTACTTC.